Here is one TCR beta chain with its context. Trimming removed 1 base from V and 4 bases from J, with 22 bases in between. Germline V gene lookup returns CDR1 LGHNA and CDR2 YSLEER. The CDR3 spans 18 residues. The sample comes from a study of blood T cell repertoires in COVID-19. Study-level background: Samples taken during acute and convalescent COVID-19 were collected in the United States, Italy and Spain. Nucleic acid was either cDNA or gDNA, and it came from T cells, B-cell-depleted T cells, or PBMCs.

The repertoire was sequenced with immunoSEQ multiplex PCR; TCRdb's copy has only in-frame clones and lacks some. The sample shows more than 200,000 clones, approximately 90% of them seen only once. Followed over time, Seattle patients had been enrolled while infection was active. Specimen: peripheral blood. This TCR was recovered from a man under 40 with COVID-19, enrolled during active disease. This chain links TRBV4-3 with TRBJ1-1, with D maybe TRBD1 (5 bases). CDR3 DNA sequence: TGCGCCAGCAGCCAAGGCGTGGGTCTTTCCCGGGGGGGCACTGAAGCTTTCTTT. It translates to CASSQGVGLSRGGTEAFF.